Shown below are 24 T cell receptor beta chains from a single sample sequenced in a study of CXCR3-negative and CXCR3-positive naive CD8 T cells. It was by 5' RACE with UMI labels that the TRB cDNA libraries were prepared. Using the 5' RACE reads, TCRdb records one entry per CDR3 protein without DNA. The sample's table shows over 45,000 distinct CDR3 sequences. Sequences were obtained from memory CD8+ T cells from blood. The receptor source for this set is a human donor in good health. Some clones in this sample may be carry-over from other donors' samples.

The chain couples TRBV6-4 to TRBJ2-3; TCRdb outputs TRBD2, but without DNA this stays unchecked. This CDR3 region has 15 residues. Germline CDR1 MRHNA, CDR2 SNTAGT. CDR3 region: CASSDSNSATDTQYF.

The chain links TRBV5-6 to TRBJ2-1. The CDR3 is 15 amino acids. Germline CDR1 is SGHDT and CDR2 is YYEEEE. CDR3 sequence reads: CASSLVLSSYNEQFF.

This chain links TRBV25-1 with TRBJ1-4; there is no DNA to check the TCRdb D call of TRBD1. Germline CDR1 and CDR2: MGHDK and SYGVNS. This CDR3 comprises 16 residues. The CDR3 loop is CASSGDSFATNEKLFF.

V usage is TRBV7-2 and J usage is TRBJ2-1; TCRdb selects TRBD1, and the lack of DNA leaves this call unchecked. The CDR3 length is 15 residues. Germline CDR1 and CDR2: SGHTA and FQGNSA. CDR3: CASSSGTGVWNEQFF.

The rearrangement uses TRBV4-3 and TRBJ2-2; the TCRdb call, TRBD2, lacks DNA for checking. Per germline, CDR1 LGHNA and CDR2 YSLEER. The CDR3 has 18 amino acids. The chain's CDR3 is CASSQDRSGGVNTGELFF.

The rearrangement joins TRBV7-2 to TRBJ2-7; TCRdb picks TRBD1, but there is no DNA to check that call. Germline V gives CDR1 SGHTA, CDR2 FQGNSA. This CDR3 comprises 13 residues. The CDR3: CASGGTGAYEQYF. Complete variable domain (other parts from reference TRBV7-2 and TRBJ2-7): GAGVSQSPSNKVTEKGKDVELRCDPISGHTALYWYRQSLGQGLEFLIYFQGNSAPDKSGLPSDRFSAERTGGSVSTLTIQRTQQEDSAVYLCASGGTGAYEQYFGPGTRLTVT.

The chain uses TRBV25-1 and TRBJ2-3; checking the TCRdb D call of TRBD1 is not possible without DNA. The CDR3 is made up of 18 amino acids. Germline loops: CDR1 MGHDK, CDR2 SYGVNS. The CDR3 loop reads CASSEFFRTGPRSDTQYF.

V gene TRBV23-1 combines with J gene TRBJ2-4; TCRdb's D call of TRBD1 is untestable without DNA. TRBV23-1 is filed as an ORF, its function uncertain. This CDR3 spans 14 amino acids. This CDR3 is CASSGQLAKNIQYF.

The gene calls are TRBV14 and TRBJ2-1; TCRdb gives TRBD2 as the D gene, but with no DNA this cannot be confirmed. The germline V gene has CDR1 SGHDN and CDR2 FVKESK. The length of the CDR3 is 14 residues. The CDR3 region is CASSPRTSDYEQFF.

The chain recombines TRBV11-3 with TRBJ2-5; the D call from TCRdb, TRBD1, cannot be confirmed without DNA. CDR1 is SGHNT and CDR2 is YENEEA in the germline V gene. This CDR3 is built from 13 residues. This chain's CDR3 is CASSPGGLKTQYF.

This chain joins TRBV29-1 and TRBJ2-7; no DNA is available, so the TRBD1 call from TCRdb remains unchecked. The CDR3 sequence is 13 residues long. Germline V gene lookup returns CDR1 SQVTM and CDR2 ANQGSEA. CDR3 sequence: CSVPGQATYEQYF.

CDR3 in amino acids: CASSLGGPDTQYF. This chain links TRBV7-3 with TRBJ2-3; the TCRdb call, TRBD1, lacks DNA for checking. The CDR3 contains 13 residues. Germline CDR1 reads SGHTA; CDR2 reads FQGTGA.

The chain carries TRBV7-6 and TRBJ2-7; checking the TCRdb D call of TRBD1 is not possible without DNA. The CDR3 has 15 residues. Germline CDR1 and CDR2: SGHVS and FNYEAQ. CDR3 loop: CASSPLIEGIHEQYF.

The rearrangement links TRBV28 to TRBJ2-1; as DNA is missing, the TRBD1 call by TCRdb cannot be tested. Germline CDR1 MDHEN, CDR2 SYDVKM. The CDR3 loop spans 17 amino acids. Here the CDR3 reads CASSLAPGGPSYNEQFF. The full variable domain, completed using reference TRBV28 and TRBJ2-1, is DVKVTQSSRYLVKRTGEKVFLECVQDMDHENMFWYRQDPGLGLRLIYFSYDVKMKEKGDIPEGYSVSREKKERFSLILESASTNQTSMYLCASSLAPGGPSYNEQFFGPGTRLTVL.

The chain uses TRBV29-1 and TRBJ2-5; TCRdb's D call of TRBD1 is untestable without DNA. This CDR3 has 13 residues. Germline assignment: CDR1 SQVTM and CDR2 ANQGSEA. The CDR3: CSYEGQLQETQYF.

This chain uses TRBV21-1 with TRBJ2-5; with no DNA, the TCRdb D assignment of TRBD1 cannot be verified. TRBV21-1 is a documented pseudogene. This CDR3 has 14 residues. The CDR3 loop is CASSKTTPCETQYF.

The rearrangement uses TRBV6-1 and TRBJ2-2; TCRdb's D gene call, TRBD1, goes unchecked for lack of DNA. Germline V CDR1 and CDR2: MNHNS, SASEGT. The CDR3 runs 15 residues. CDR3 protein: CASSERTGDTGELFF.

This chain joins TRBV12-3 or TRBV12-4 and TRBJ2-3; lacking DNA, the TRBD1 call made by TCRdb goes unchecked. The CDR3 loop spans 13 amino acids. The CDR3 region is CASNRANTDTQYF.

The gene calls are TRBV7-9 and TRBJ1-4; absent DNA, TCRdb's TRBD1 call cannot be checked. This CDR3 is built from 16 residues. CDR1 is SEHNR, CDR2 FQNEAQ, per germline (reference sequence). CDR3 loop: CASSSGQTIAPEKLFF.

The rearrangement links TRBV29-1 to TRBJ2-1; TCRdb's D gene call, TRBD2, goes unchecked for lack of DNA. This CDR3 has 13 amino acids. The germline V gene encodes CDR1 SQVTM and CDR2 ANQGSEA. CDR3 residues: CSATPGLADEQFF.

The chain employs TRBV5-1 and TRBJ2-7; TCRdb outputs TRBD1, but without DNA this stays unchecked. CDR1 is SGHRS and CDR2 is YFSETQ in the germline V gene. The CDR3 is 12 residues long. CDR3 region: CASSSEGHLKDF. The full variable domain, rest sourced from reference TRBV5-1 and TRBJ2-7, is KAGVTQTPRYLIKTRGQQVTLSCSPISGHRSVSWYQQTPGQGLQFLFEYFSETQRNKGNFPGRFSGRQFSNSRSEMNVSTLELGDSALYLCASSSEGHLKDFGPGTRLTVT.

The chain combines TRBV27 with TRBJ2-1; there is no DNA to check the TCRdb D call of TRBD2. Germline-derived CDR1 and CDR2 are MNHEY and SMNVEV (reference sequence). CDR3 length: 15 residues. CDR3 sequence: CASNQAGGSGNEQFF.

The chain joins TRBV6-1 to TRBJ1-1; TCRdb's assignment of TRBD1 cannot be checked, as there is no DNA. Germline lookup yields CDR1 MNHNS and CDR2 SASEGT. The CDR3 length is 14 residues. CDR3: CASSELGDNTEAFF.

The chain links TRBV20-1 to TRBJ2-7; TCRdb's D call, TRBD2, is unchecked because there is no DNA. This CDR3 region has 15 residues. Germline CDR1 and CDR2: DFQATT and SNEGSKA (reference sequence). The CDR3 reads CSARPRGLDAYEQYF.